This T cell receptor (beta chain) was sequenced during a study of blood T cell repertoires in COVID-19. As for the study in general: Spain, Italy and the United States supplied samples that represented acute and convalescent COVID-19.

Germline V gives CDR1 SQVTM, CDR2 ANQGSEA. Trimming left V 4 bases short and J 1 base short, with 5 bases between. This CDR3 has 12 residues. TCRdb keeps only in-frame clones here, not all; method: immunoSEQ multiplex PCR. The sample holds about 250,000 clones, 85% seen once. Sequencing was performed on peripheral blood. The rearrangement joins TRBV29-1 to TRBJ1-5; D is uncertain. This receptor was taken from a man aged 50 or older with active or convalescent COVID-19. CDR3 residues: CSVAGSNQPQHF. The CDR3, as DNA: TGCAGCGTTGCGGGGAGCAATCAGCCCCAGCATTTT.